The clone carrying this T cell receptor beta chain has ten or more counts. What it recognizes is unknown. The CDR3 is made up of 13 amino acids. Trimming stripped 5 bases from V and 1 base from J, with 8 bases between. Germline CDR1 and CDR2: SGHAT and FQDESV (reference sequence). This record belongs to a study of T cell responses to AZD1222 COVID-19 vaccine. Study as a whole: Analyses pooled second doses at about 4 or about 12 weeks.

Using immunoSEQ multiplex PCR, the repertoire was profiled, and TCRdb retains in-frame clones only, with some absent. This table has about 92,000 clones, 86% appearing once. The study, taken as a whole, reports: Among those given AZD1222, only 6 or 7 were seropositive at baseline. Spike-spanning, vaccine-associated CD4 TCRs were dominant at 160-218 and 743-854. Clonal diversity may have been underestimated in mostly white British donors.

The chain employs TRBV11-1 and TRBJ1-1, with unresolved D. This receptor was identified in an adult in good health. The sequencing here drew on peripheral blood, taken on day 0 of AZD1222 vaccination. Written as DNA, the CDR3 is TGTGCCAGCAGCGTCAATCGGAACACTGAAGCTTTCTTT. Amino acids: CASSVNRNTEAFF.